This T cell receptor (beta chain) originates from a study of regulatory T cells in long-lasting Graves disease. General study findings and limits: TRBV28, TRBJ1-2 and TRBJ2-5 were segments that persistent disease favored.

Germline-derived CDR1 and CDR2 are SGHNT and YYREEE (reference sequence). J gave up 4 bases and V 4 bases, and 6 bases lay outside the gene matches. This CDR3 is 15 amino acids long. This sample's time point: newly diagnosed GD, antithyroid drugs for less than 3 months. Scientists built the TCR library using RNA that was extracted from PBMCs. CDR3 regions were amplified by Arm-PCR using iRepertoire HTBI primers to build TCR beta libraries. TCRdb ran MiXCR on the multiplex PCR reads and lists one entry per CDR3 protein. This sample has 250,000 or so distinct CDR3 sequences; roughly a fifth occur once, and the top ten carry 14%. There are many counts of this clonotype. Its target is unknown.

The chain combines TRBV5-4 with TRBJ2-5, with 11 bases identical to TRBD2. Sequenced material: peripheral blood mononuclear cells (PBMCs), taken at new diagnosis, from a patient treated with antithyroid drugs. The sequence derives from a female donor with Graves disease. The CDR3 DNA sequence: TGTGCCAGCAGCCTGACTAGCGGGGTTGGAGAGACCCAGTACTTC. Residues: CASSLTSGVGETQYF. Drawing the rest from reference TRBV5-4 and TRBJ2-5, the complete variable domain is ETGVTQSPTHLIKTRGQQVTLRCSSQSGHNTVSWYQQALGQGPQFIFQYYREEENGRGNFPPRFSGLQFPNYSSELNVNALELDDSALYLCASSLTSGVGETQYFGPGTRLLVL.